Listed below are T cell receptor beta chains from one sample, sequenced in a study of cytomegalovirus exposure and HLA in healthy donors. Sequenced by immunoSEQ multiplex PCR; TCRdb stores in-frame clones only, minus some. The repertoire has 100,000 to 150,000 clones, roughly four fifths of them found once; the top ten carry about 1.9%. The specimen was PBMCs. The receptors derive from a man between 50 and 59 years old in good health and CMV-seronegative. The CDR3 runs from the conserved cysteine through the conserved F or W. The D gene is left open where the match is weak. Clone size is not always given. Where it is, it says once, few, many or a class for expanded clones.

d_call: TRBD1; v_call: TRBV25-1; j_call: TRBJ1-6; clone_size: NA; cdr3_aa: CASTLGQGNSPLHF; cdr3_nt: TGTGCCAGCACCCTGGGACAGGGAAATTCACCCCTCCACTTT
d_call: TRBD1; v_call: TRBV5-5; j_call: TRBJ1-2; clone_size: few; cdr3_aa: CASSLVPRQGVSGYTF; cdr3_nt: TGTGCCAGCAGCTTGGTCCCGAGACAGGGTGTTTCTGGCTACACCTTC
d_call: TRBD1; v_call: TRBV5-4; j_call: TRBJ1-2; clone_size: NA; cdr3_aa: CASSFLDRGNYGYTF; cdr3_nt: TGTGCCAGCAGCTTCTTAGACAGGGGGAACTATGGCTACACCTTC
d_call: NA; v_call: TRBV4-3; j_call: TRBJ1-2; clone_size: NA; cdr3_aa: CASSEGGRDYGYAF; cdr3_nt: TGCGCCAGCAGCGAGGGTGGTCGAGACTATGGCTACGCCTTC
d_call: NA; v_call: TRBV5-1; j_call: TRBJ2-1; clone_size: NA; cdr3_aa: CASSLDLADNEQFF; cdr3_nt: TGCGCCAGCAGCTTGGACCTAGCTGACAATGAGCAGTTCTTC
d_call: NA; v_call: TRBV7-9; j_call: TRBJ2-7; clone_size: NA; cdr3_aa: CSSSLAKGYEQYF; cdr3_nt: TGTTCCAGCAGCTTAGCGAAGGGGTACGAGCAGTACTTC
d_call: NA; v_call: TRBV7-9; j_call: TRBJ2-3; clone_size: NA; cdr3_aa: CASRLSTDTQYF; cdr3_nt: TGTGCCAGCAGACTAAGCACAGATACGCAGTATTTT
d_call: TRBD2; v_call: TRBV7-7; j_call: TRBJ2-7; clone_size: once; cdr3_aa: CASSPLAGGESPREQYF; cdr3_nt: TGTGCCAGCAGCCCACTAGCGGGGGGGGAATCCCCTCGCGAGCAGTACTTC
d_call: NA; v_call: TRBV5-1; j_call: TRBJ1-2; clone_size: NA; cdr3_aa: CATKKGGDKGGYTF; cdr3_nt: TGCGCTACCAAGAAGGGAGGTGACAAGGGCGGGTACACCTTC
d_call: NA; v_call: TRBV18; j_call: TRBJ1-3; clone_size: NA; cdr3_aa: CASSPLPGQGTGNTIYF; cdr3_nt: TGTGCCAGCTCACCGTTGCCAGGGCAAGGTACTGGAAACACCATATATTTT
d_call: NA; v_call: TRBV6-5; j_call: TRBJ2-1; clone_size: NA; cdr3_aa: CASTTGYNEQFF; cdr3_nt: TGTGCCAGCACTACGGGGTACAATGAGCAGTTCTTC
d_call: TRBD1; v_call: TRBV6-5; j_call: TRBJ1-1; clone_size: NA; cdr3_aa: CASSYGTGNEAFF; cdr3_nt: TGTGCCAGCAGTTACGGGACAGGGAATGAAGCTTTCTTT
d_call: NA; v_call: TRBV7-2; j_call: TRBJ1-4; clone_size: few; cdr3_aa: CASSGGGAEGEKLFF; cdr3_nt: TGTGCCAGCAGCGGTGGGGGGGCGGAGGGGGAAAAACTGTTTTTT
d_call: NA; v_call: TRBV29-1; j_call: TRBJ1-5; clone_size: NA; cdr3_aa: CSVVSGDTNQPQHF; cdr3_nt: TGCAGCGTTGTATCAGGGGACACCAATCAGCCCCAGCATTTT
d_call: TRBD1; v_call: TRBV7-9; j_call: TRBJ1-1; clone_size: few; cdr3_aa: CSSSWGTGIVATEAFF; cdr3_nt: TGTTCCAGCAGCTGGGGGACAGGGATCGTTGCCACTGAAGCTTTCTTT
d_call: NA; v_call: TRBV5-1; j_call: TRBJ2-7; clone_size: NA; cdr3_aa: CASSLTDSSAYEQYF; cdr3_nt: TGCGCCAGCAGCTTGACAGATTCCTCAGCCTACGAGCAGTACTTC
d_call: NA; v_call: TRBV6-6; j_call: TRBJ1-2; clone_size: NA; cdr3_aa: CASSGVNYGYTF; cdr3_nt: TGTGCCAGCAGCGGAGTTAACTATGGCTACACCTTC
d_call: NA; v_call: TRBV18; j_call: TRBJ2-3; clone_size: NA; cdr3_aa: CATLRSGTDTQYF; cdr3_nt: TGTGCCACCCTACGTAGCGGCACAGATACGCAGTATTTT
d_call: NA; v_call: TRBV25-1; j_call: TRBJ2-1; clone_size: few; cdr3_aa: CASSEYAGSKQFF; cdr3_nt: TGTGCCAGCAGTGAATATGCGGGGAGTAAGCAGTTCTTC
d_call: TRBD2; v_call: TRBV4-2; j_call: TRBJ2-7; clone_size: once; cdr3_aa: CASSQGLAGSYEQYF; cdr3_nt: TGTGCCAGCAGCCAGGGACTAGCGGGGAGTTACGAGCAGTACTTC
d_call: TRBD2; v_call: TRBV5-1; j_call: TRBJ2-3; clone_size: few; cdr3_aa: CASSPQWGGADTQYF; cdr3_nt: TGCGCCAGCAGCCCCCAATGGGGGGGAGCAGATACGCAGTATTTT
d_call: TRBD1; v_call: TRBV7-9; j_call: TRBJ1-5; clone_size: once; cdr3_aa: CSSSSSRTRQGAQPQHF; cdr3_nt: TGTTCCAGCAGCTCCTCTAGGACCAGACAGGGGGCTCAGCCCCAGCATTTT
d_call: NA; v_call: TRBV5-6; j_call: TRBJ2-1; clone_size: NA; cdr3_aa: CASSFTYNEQFF; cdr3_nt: TGTGCCAGCAGCTTCACCTACAATGAGCAGTTCTTC
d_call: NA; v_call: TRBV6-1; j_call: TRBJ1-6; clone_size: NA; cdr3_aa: CASSSSDSRSPLHF; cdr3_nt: TGTGCCAGCAGTTCCTCTGACAGTCGATCACCCCTCCACTTT
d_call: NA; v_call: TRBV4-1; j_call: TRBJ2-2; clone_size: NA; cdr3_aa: CASSQEGQLGGELFF; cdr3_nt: TGCGCCAGCAGCCAAGAAGGACAGCTTGGCGGGGAGCTGTTTTTT
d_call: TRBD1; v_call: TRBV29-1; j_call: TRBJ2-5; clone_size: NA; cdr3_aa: CSVLGTGQETQYF; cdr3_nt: TGCAGCGTCCTCGGGACAGGACAAGAGACCCAGTACTTC
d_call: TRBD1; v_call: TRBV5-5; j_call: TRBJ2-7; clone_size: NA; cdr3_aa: CASSFGFPSGQGYEQYF; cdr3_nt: TGTGCCAGCAGCTTCGGATTCCCGTCGGGACAGGGCTACGAGCAGTACTTC
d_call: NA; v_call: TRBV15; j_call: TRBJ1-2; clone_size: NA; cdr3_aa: CATSRDVAVALTNYGYTF; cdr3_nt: TGTGCCACCAGCAGAGATGTTGCGGTGGCCCTAACTAACTATGGCTACACCTTC
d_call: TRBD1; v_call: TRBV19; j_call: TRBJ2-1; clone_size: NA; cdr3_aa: CASKTGGLEQFF; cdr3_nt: TGTGCCAGTAAGACAGGGGGCTTGGAGCAGTTCTTC
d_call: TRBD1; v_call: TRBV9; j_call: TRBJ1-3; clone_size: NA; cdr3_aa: CASSRDRGMSGNTIYF; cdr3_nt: TGTGCCAGCAGCCGGGACAGGGGAATGTCTGGAAACACCATATATTTT
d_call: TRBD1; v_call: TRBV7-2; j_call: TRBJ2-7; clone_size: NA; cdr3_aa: CASSVTGGRTYEQYF; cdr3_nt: TGTGCCAGCAGCGTAACAGGGGGCCGTACCTACGAGCAGTACTTC
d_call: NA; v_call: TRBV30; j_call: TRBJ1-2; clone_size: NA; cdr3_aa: CAWSVSDGYTF; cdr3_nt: TGTGCCTGGAGTGTCTCGGATGGCTACACCTTC
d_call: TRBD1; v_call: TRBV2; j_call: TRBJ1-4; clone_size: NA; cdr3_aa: CASSEEAGGATNEKLFF; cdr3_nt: TGTGCCAGCAGTGAAGAGGCAGGGGGAGCAACTAATGAAAAACTGTTTTTT
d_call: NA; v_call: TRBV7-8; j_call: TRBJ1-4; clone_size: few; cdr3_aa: CASSVRGREGMVEKLFF; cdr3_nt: TGTGCCAGCAGCGTCAGGGGCCGGGAGGGGATGGTTGAAAAACTGTTTTTT
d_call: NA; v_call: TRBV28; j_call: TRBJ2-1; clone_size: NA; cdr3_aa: CASSSRPDSLRFF; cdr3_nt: TGTGCCAGCAGCTCCAGACCGGACTCGTTAAGGTTCTTC
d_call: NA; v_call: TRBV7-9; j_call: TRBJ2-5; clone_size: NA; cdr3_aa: CASSLAGTYQETQYF; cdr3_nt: TGTGCCAGCAGCTTGGCAGGAACGTACCAAGAGACCCAGTACTTC
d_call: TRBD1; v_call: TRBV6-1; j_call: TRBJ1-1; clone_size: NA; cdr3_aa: CASRTGASTEAFF; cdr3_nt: TGTGCCAGCAGGACAGGGGCCAGCACTGAAGCTTTCTTT
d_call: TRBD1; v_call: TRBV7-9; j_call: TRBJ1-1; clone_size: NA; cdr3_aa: CASSARLGGGPNTEAFF; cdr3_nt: TGTGCCAGCAGCGCGCGTTTAGGGGGCGGACCGAACACTGAAGCTTTCTTT
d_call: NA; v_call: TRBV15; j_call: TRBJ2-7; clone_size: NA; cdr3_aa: CATGVDARSYEQYF; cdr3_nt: TGTGCCACCGGTGTCGACGCTAGATCCTACGAGCAGTACTTC
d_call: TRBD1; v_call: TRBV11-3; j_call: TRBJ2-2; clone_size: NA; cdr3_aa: CASSLAGRGQGPMGTGELFF; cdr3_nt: TGTGCCAGCAGCTTAGCTGGTCGGGGACAGGGACCAATGGGCACCGGGGAGCTGTTTTTT
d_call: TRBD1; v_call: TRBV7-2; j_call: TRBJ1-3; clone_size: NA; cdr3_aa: CASSQQGRNTIYF; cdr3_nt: TGTGCCAGCAGCCAACAGGGGAGAAACACCATATATTTT
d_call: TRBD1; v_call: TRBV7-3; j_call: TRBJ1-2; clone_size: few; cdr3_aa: CASSLRPPGQGANYGYTF; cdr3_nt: TGTGCCAGCAGCCTACGGCCCCCGGGACAGGGGGCTAACTATGGCTACACCTTC
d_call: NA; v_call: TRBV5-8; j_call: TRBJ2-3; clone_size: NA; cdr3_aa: CASSSYTGLSTDTQYF; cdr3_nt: TGTGCCAGCAGCTCTTACACAGGCCTTTCCACAGATACGCAGTATTTT
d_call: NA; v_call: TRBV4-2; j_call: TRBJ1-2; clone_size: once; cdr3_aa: CASSQPPVYGYTF; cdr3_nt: TGTGCCAGCAGCCAACCTCCAGTTTATGGCTACACCTTC
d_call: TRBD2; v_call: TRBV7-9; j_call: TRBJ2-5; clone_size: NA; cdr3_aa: CSSSLTGLAVQETQYF; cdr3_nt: TGTTCCAGCAGCCTAACAGGACTAGCGGTTCAAGAGACCCAGTACTTC
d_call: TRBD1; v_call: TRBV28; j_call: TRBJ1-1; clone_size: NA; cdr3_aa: CASRTTGENTEAFF; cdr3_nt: TGTGCCAGCAGGACAACAGGGGAGAACACTGAAGCTTTCTTT